This T cell receptor beta chain stems from a study of blood T cells in healthy people across ages. Study-wide results and limits: Compared with aged donors, long-lived donors showed fewer expanded clones, suggesting selection.

In regard to this clonotype: Its antigen is not known.

Trimming removed 6 bases at V and 2 bases at J, with 14 bases between. CDR1 and CDR2 from the germline V gene are DFQATT and SNEGSKA (reference sequence). The CDR3 extends over 14 amino acids. PCR was performed a second time for about 7 to 11 cycles using a sample-barcoded 5' primer and a J-beta primer mix. MiXCR, applied by TCRdb to the 5' RACE reads, yields one record per CDR3 protein. The sample records 750,000 to 950,000 distinct CDR3 sequences, about a quarter being singletons. These data also featured in a second study, about T cells of mothers and their children. From that study: The people who donated were a few healthy Caucasian mothers and their six children. Pairs that are related and pairs that are unrelated have TCR recombination output shaped similarly by thymic selection. Related mother-child pairs showed slightly, non-significantly higher overlap than unrelated pairs.

The V and J genes are TRBV20-1 and TRBJ1-3; D gene ambiguous. Material: blood. The clonotype originates from a boy between 10 and 17 years old in good health. Here the CDR3 reads CSALYPGPGNTIYF. Here the CDR3 DNA reads TGCAGTGCCCTTTACCCTGGGCCTGGAAACACCATATATTTT.